Presented here are 21 T cell receptor beta chains from one specimen sequenced in a study of monozygotic twins with inflammatory bowel disease. TCRdb reprocessed the 5' RACE reads; each CDR3 protein has one entry and no DNA is given. Its listing shows 310,000 or so distinct CDR3 sequences. The sample was blood. All receptors derive from a human donor with ulcerative colitis or Crohn's disease, or a healthy co-twin of an affected twin (not recorded which).

The chain joins TRBV20-1 to TRBJ1-1; the D call from TCRdb, TRBD1, cannot be confirmed without DNA. This CDR3 spans 18 amino acids. Germline CDR1 is DFQATT and CDR2 is SNEGSKA (reference sequence). CDR3 sequence reads: CSARGGLPTGAPYTEAFF.

The chain recombines TRBV5-1 with TRBJ2-4; without DNA, the TCRdb call of TRBD2 cannot be checked. The germline V gene encodes CDR1 SGHRS and CDR2 YFSETQ. The CDR3 has 18 residues. This CDR3 reads CASSHPPTSGGPGNIQYF.

The chain recombines TRBV15 with TRBJ2-3; TCRdb's D call, TRBD2, is unchecked because there is no DNA. The V gene's germline CDR1 is LNHNV and CDR2 YYDKDF (reference sequence). The CDR3 consists of 17 residues. CDR3 amino acids: CATSRVFGGGAADTQYF.

The chain combines TRBV3-1 with TRBJ1-5. Germline CDR1 and CDR2: LGHDT and YNNKEL (reference sequence). The length of the CDR3 is 16 residues. The CDR3: CASSQERPYSNQPQHF.

The V and J genes are TRBV3-1 and TRBJ1-5; the D call from TCRdb, TRBD1, cannot be confirmed without DNA. The CDR3 is 15 amino acids. Looked up from germline, CDR1 is LGHDT and CDR2 is YNNKEL (reference sequence). CDR3 region: CASSPGPSSNQPQHF.

The gene calls are TRBV9 and TRBJ2-1; with no DNA, the TCRdb D assignment of TRBD1 cannot be verified. The CDR3 spans 16 residues. CDR1 and CDR2 (germline): SGDLS, YYNGEE. The CDR3 sequence is CASSPLSDFSYNEQFF.

V usage is TRBV4-3 and J usage is TRBJ1-2; TCRdb reports TRBD1, a call that lacks DNA to check it against. The length of the CDR3 is 14 residues. CDR1 LGHNA and CDR2 YSLEER come from the germline V gene. CDR3 sequence: CASSQDGQAYGYTF.

The chain has TRBV5-1 and TRBJ2-7; TCRdb picks TRBD2, but there is no DNA to check that call. The CDR3 has 13 residues. Germline V gene data show CDR1 as SGHRS and CDR2 as YFSETQ. CDR3 loop: CASSLELASEQYF.

This rearrangement joins TRBV12-3 or TRBV12-4 to TRBJ1-3; TCRdb proposes TRBD1, but this gene call is untestable without DNA. The CDR3 is made up of 18 amino acids. CDR3 loop: CASSPTQGAPPSGNTIYF.

The V gene is TRBV11-3, the J gene TRBJ2-2; TCRdb gives TRBD1 as the D gene, but with no DNA this cannot be confirmed. The CDR3 is made up of 14 amino acids. The V gene's germline CDR1 is SGHNT and CDR2 YENEEA. CDR3 loop: CASKGATNTGELFF. Drawing the rest from reference TRBV11-3 and TRBJ2-2, the complete variable domain is EAGVVQSPRYKIIEKKQPVAFWCNPISGHNTLYWYLQNLGQGPELLIRYENEEAVDDSQLPKDRFSAERLKGVDSTLKIQPAELGDSAVYLCASKGATNTGELFFGEGSRLTVL.

V and J are TRBV6-1 and TRBJ2-7; TCRdb calls TRBD1, which cannot be checked without DNA. Germline V gene lookup returns CDR1 MNHNS and CDR2 SASEGT. There are 14 residues in the CDR3. The CDR3 sequence: CASSSPNVNYEQYF.

The chain uses TRBV18 and TRBJ1-4; the TCRdb call, TRBD1, lacks DNA for checking. The length of the CDR3 is 13 residues. Germline V gene sequence: CDR1 KGHSH, CDR2 LQKENI. CDR3 sequence: CASADRGGEKLFF. Filled out from reference TRBV18 and TRBJ1-4, the complete variable domain reads NAGVMQNPRHLVRRRGQEARLRCSPMKGHSHVYWYRQLPEEGLKFMVYLQKENIIDESGMPKERFSAEFPKEGPSILRIQQVVRGDSAAYFCASADRGGEKLFFGSGTQLSVL.

The V call is TRBV20-1, the J call TRBJ2-7; TCRdb selects TRBD1, and the lack of DNA leaves this call unchecked. The CDR3 extends over 13 amino acids. Per germline, CDR1 DFQATT and CDR2 SNEGSKA (reference sequence). CDR3 region: CSARGPGVHEQYF.

The chain is built from TRBV7-2 and TRBJ2-2; TCRdb's D call of TRBD1 is untestable without DNA. The CDR3 totals 17 residues. Germline values: CDR1 SGHTA, CDR2 FQGNSA. Here the CDR3 reads CASSLGDSYSNTGELFF. Based on the CDR3 plus reference TRBV7-2 and TRBJ2-2, the full variable domain is GAGVSQSPSNKVTEKGKDVELRCDPISGHTALYWYRQSLGQGLEFLIYFQGNSAPDKSGLPSDRFSAERTGGSVSTLTIQRTQQEDSAVYLCASSLGDSYSNTGELFFGEGSRLTVL.

J is TRBJ1-2 and V is TRBV12-3 or TRBV12-4; the D call from TCRdb, TRBD1, cannot be confirmed without DNA. The CDR3 loop spans 12 amino acids. The CDR3: CASGGANYGYTF.

The V gene is TRBV10-3, the J gene TRBJ2-1; lacking DNA, the TRBD2 call made by TCRdb goes unchecked. The CDR3 spans 16 residues. Per the germline V gene, CDR1 is ENHRY and CDR2 is SYGVKD. The CDR3 here is CAISGASGDYYNEQFF.

This chain uses TRBV12-3 or TRBV12-4 with TRBJ2-6. This CDR3 is 15 amino acids long. CDR3 sequence: CASSLGLPGANVLTF.

The rearrangement joins TRBV11-2 to TRBJ2-3; TCRdb lists TRBD2, though no DNA is available to test this call. Germline-derived CDR1 and CDR2 are SGHAT and FQNNGV. The CDR3 loop spans 18 amino acids. CDR3 residues: CASSLRVTSGSGGDTQYF.

V is TRBV5-1 and J is TRBJ2-7; without DNA, the TCRdb call of TRBD1 cannot be checked. CDR1 is SGHRS, CDR2 YFSETQ, per germline. The CDR3 length is 14 residues. CDR3 amino acids: CASSPEQGLYEQYF.

This chain joins TRBV20-1 and TRBJ2-7; TCRdb calls TRBD1, which cannot be checked without DNA. This CDR3 is built from 12 residues. The germline V gene encodes CDR1 DFQATT and CDR2 SNEGSKA (reference sequence). CDR3 protein: CSAWAGKYEQYF.

The V call is TRBV5-4, the J call TRBJ2-3; absent DNA, TCRdb's TRBD1 call cannot be checked. In germline, CDR1 is SGHNT, CDR2 YYREEE (reference sequence). The CDR3 sequence is 16 residues long. CDR3 amino acids: CASTPGDRVNADTQYF. The full variable domain, with the rest looked up from reference TRBV5-4 and TRBJ2-3, is ETGVTQSPTHLIKTRGQQVTLRCSSQSGHNTVSWYQQALGQGPQFIFQYYREEENGRGNFPPRFSGLQFPNYSSELNVNALELDDSALYLCASTPGDRVNADTQYFGPGTRLTVL.